The 5 T cell receptor beta chains in this list originate from one sample, sequenced in a study of technical replicates of blood from a handful of donors. Here immunoSEQ multiplex PCR was the method, and the copy in TCRdb shows in-frame clones only, minus some. This sample has around 80,000 clones, with around 94% found just once. Source material: T cells isolated from PBMCs. These receptor sequences come from a human donor in good health.

This clone was observed once. The V call is TRBV7-3, the J call TRBJ2-5, with D possibly matching TRBD2 (5 bases). This CDR3 comprises 13 residues. The V gene lost 5 bases and the J gene lost 7 bases, with 14 bases spanning the gap. Germline V lookup: CDR1 SGHTA, CDR2 FQGTGA. The CDR3 region has the DNA TGTGCCAGCAGCGCAACTAGTCCGGGGACCCAGTACTTC. This translates into CASSATSPGTQYF. The full variable domain, in which reference TRBV7-3 and TRBJ2-5 provide the parts outside the CDR3, is GAGVSQTPSNKVTEKGKYVELRCDPISGHTALYWYRQSLGQGPEFLIYFQGTGAADDSGLPNDRFFAVRPEGSVSTLKIQRTERGDSAVYLCASSATSPGTQYFGPGTRLLVL.

The chain uses TRBV21-1 and TRBJ2-5; the D call TRBD1 from the table was never checked on the DNA. TRBV21-1 is a known pseudogene. The CDR3 has 17 amino acids. The CDR3 bases are TGTGCCAGCAGCAAGAGGGACAAGGAACACCACCAAGAGACCCAGTACTTC. The encoded protein is CASSKRDKEHHQETQYF.

This rearrangement joins TRBV12-5 to TRBJ1-1; D gene ambiguous. The germline V and J ends were trimmed by 1 base and 10 bases, with 10 bases remaining between them. This CDR3 comprises 12 residues. The germline V gene has CDR1 LGHNT and CDR2 FRNRAP. CDR3 DNA: TGTGCTAGTGGTTTGGGTAGCTTAGGAGCTTTCTTT. It yields the protein CASGLGSLGAFF.

The genes are TRBV21-1 and TRBJ1-5; the table's D call of TRBD1 was not tested on the DNA. TRBV21-1 is shown as a pseudogene. CDR3 length: 17 amino acids. The CDR3 reads CASSKATTGALRQPQHF. The CDR3 DNA sequence: TGTGCCAGCAGCAAAGCCACGACAGGGGCGTTAAGGCAGCCCCAGCATTTT.

The rearrangement uses TRBV19 and TRBJ2-5; 7 nucleotides match TRBD2. Germline CDR1 is LNHDA and CDR2 is SQIVND (reference sequence). This CDR3 has 14 residues. Unmatched junction bases numbered 4, after V lost 1 base and J lost 5 bases. The CDR3 DNA sequence: TGTGCCAGTAGTATAGGACTAGCTAGGGAGACCCAGTACTTC. Translated, it gives CASSIGLARETQYF.